This record looks at one T cell receptor beta chain sequence and its context. Antigen unknown. V trimming: 5 bases; J trimming: 7 bases; junction bases outside the gene matches: 4. The CDR3 is made up of 12 amino acids. Germline V gene data show CDR1 as GTSNPN and CDR2 as SVGIG (reference sequence). These data originate in a study of T cell responses to AZD1222 COVID-19 vaccine. Broader study findings: Rises in breadth and depth of Spike-specific TCRs came after two AZD1222 doses. All repertoire sampling was performed exclusively after the peak T cell response. Recipients of AZD1222 seropositive at baseline numbered only 5 or 6.

Clones were read by immunoSEQ multiplex PCR, and TCRdb kept only the in-frame ones, dropping some. The sample has 160,000 or so clones; about 90% are singletons. Sequences were derived from peripheral blood, sampled on day 0 of MenACWY control vaccination. This receptor was taken from an adult in good health. The chain has TRBV30 and TRBJ2-4; 8 nucleotides align to TRBD1. In nucleotides, the CDR3 is TGTGCCTGGGGAGACAGGGGTAACATTCAGTACTTC. Protein: CAWGDRGNIQYF.